This T cell receptor beta chain was recorded in a study of blood T cell repertoires in COVID-19. For the study at large: Material from acute and convalescent COVID-19 was sourced from the United States, Italy and Spain. T cells, B-cell-depleted T cells, or PBMCs provided the cDNA or gDNA that served as material.

Germline V gives CDR1 MNHNY, CDR2 SVGAGI (reference sequence). CDR3 length equals 15 residues. The J segment lost 5 bases and the V segment lost 6 bases, leaving 6 bases of the junction unmatched. Original processing notes: Estimates of nucleated cell counts were drawn from the amplification of reference gene primers. Here immunoSEQ multiplex PCR was the method, and the copy in TCRdb shows in-frame clones only, minus some. From that table come the V and J calls and clone size; the DNA was used to work out D and trimming. This table has 100,000 to 150,000 clones, 55% to 70% appearing once. The sequence was collected from a woman between 65 and 79 years old with acute or convalescent COVID-19. Material for sequencing was peripheral blood. The V call is TRBV6-6, the J call TRBJ2-3; 12 bases are a match to TRBD1. CDR3 sequence: CASRRGQGAQDTQYF. CDR3 sequence (DNA): TGTGCCAGCAGAAGGGGACAGGGGGCGCAAGATACGCAGTATTTT.